This T cell receptor (beta chain) derives from a study of spatial heterogeneity in lung cancer. J lost 0 bases, V lost 6 bases, and 1 base had no gene match. Germline V gives CDR1 KGHSH, CDR2 LQKENI. This CDR3 is built from 15 residues. Via MiXCR, TCRdb re-called the 5' RACE reads, giving one row per CDR3 protein. This sample has roughly 16,000 distinct CDR3 sequences; about a fifth occur once, and the top ten carry about a fifth. This clonotype has a count of ten or more. As for time point: sample taken at primary tumor resection. In each case, whole RNA from tumor, nontumor lung or frozen PBMC was sequenced unsorted.

The chain uses TRBV18 and TRBJ2-3; 12 positions agree with TRBD2. The receptor's source is a female donor with early-stage non-small cell lung cancer. The sample consisted of PBMCs, taken at surgery. CDR3 in amino acids: CASSGTSGSTDTQYF. The CDR3 DNA reads as TGTGCCAGCTCTGGGACTAGCGGGAGCACAGATACGCAGTATTTT. The full variable domain, completed using reference TRBV18 and TRBJ2-3, is NAGVMQNPRHLVRRRGQEARLRCSPMKGHSHVYWYRQLPEEGLKFMVYLQKENIIDESGMPKERFSAEFPKEGPSILRIQQVVRGDSAAYFCASSGTSGSTDTQYFGPGTRLTVL.